This entry describes one T cell receptor (beta chain). Antigen specificity is unknown. The TCR beta cDNA libraries contained unique molecular identifiers. Input populations of about 0.85 to 11 million T cells gave rise to roughly 500,000 cDNA molecules. TCRdb re-analysed the PCR reads in MiXCR, keeping a single row per CDR3 protein. The sample has some 370,000 distinct CDR3 sequences, roughly 35% seen once. Per the germline V gene, CDR1 is LNHNV and CDR2 is YYDKDF (reference sequence). This CDR3 region has 16 residues. V lost 1 base to trimming and J lost 4 bases; unmatched junction nucleotides: 6. The sample is drawn from a study of post-analysis software for immune sequencing data. Regarding the study as a whole: Co-batched samples clustered tightly together by F measure. Among multiple sclerosis patients, normalized Chao1 diversity was significantly below that of controls. Comparison of patients with controls showed 4 to 6 TRBV segments more frequent in patients, TRBV5-6, TRBV5-1 and TRBV20-1 among them.

The sequencing sample was made of blood. V usage is TRBV15 and J usage is TRBJ2-1; TRBD2 agrees at 8 bases. The clonotype originates from a girl under 18 with multiple sclerosis. The CDR3 nucleotides read TGTGCCACCAGCAGAGGCCTTTCGGGGGGGTACAATGAGCAGTTCTTC. Translated: CATSRGLSGGYNEQFF. The variable domain in full, completed from reference TRBV15 and TRBJ2-1, reads DAMVIQNPRYQVTQFGKPVTLSCSQTLNHNVMYWYQQKSSQAPKLLFHYYDKDFNNEADTPDNFQSRRPNTSFCFLDIRSPGLGDTAMYLCATSRGLSGGYNEQFFGPGTRLTVL.